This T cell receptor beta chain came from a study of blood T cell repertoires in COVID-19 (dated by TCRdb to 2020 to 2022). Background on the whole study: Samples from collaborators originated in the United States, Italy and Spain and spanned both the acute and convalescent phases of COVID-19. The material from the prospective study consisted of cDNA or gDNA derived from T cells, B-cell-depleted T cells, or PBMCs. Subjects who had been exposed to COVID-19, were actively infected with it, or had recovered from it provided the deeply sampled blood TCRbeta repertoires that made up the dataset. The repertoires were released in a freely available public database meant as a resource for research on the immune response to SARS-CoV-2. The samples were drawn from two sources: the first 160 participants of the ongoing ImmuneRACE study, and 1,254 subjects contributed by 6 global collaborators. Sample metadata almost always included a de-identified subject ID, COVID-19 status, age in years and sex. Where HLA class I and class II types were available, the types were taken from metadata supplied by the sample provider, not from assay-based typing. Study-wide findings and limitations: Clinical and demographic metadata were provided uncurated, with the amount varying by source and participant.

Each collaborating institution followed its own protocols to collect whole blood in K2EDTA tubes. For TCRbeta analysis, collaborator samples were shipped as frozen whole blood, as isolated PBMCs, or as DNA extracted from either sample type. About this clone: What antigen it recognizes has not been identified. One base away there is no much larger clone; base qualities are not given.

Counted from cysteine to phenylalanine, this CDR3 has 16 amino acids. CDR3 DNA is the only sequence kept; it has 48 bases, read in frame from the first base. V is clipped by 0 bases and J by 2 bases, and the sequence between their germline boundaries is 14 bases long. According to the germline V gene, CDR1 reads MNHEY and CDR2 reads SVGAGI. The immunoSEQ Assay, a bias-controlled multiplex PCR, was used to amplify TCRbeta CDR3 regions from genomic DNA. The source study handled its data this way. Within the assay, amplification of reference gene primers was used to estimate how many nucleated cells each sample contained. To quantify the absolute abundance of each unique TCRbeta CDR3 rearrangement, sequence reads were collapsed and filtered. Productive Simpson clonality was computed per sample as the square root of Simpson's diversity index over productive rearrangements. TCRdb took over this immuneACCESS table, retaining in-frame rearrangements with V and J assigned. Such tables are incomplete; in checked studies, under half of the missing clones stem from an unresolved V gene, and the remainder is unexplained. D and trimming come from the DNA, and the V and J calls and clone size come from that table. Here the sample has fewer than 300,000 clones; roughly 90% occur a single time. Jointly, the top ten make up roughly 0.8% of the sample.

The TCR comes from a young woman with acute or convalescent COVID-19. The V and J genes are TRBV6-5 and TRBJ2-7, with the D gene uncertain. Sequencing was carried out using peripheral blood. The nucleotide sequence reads TGTGCCAGCAGTTACTCGGGTAATACAGCAGCCTACGAGCAGTACTTC. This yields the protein CASSYSGNTAAYEQYF.